This passage covers 27 T cell receptor beta chains from one sample sequenced in a study of early T cells in non-severe SARS-CoV-2 infection. TCRdb ran MiXCR on the 5' RACE reads and lists one entry per CDR3 protein. The sample consists of fewer than 50,000 distinct CDR3 sequences, about 4% of them appearing once. The material sequenced was whole blood. Every receptor here comes from an adult who was a healthcare worker with PCR-confirmed SARS-CoV-2 infection or an uninfected control (not recorded which).

This clonotype occurred many times. This rearrangement joins TRBV29-1 to TRBJ1-1; D is ambiguous. Trimming cost V 4 bases and J 0 bases, with 6 bases left between them. Per the germline V gene, CDR1 is SQVTM and CDR2 is ANQGSEA. The CDR3 length is 12 residues. The CDR3 DNA sequence: TGCAGCGTTGGAAACATGAACACTGAAGCTTTCTTT. Protein sequence: CSVGNMNTEAFF.

This clonotype occurred many times. The chain links TRBV10-3 to TRBJ2-2; 8 bases match TRBD2. Germline-derived CDR1 and CDR2 are ENHRY and SYGVKD. The CDR3 has 13 residues. The J segment lost 6 bases and the V segment lost 8 bases, leaving 5 bases of the junction unmatched. CDR3 in amino acids: CAIRGAGAGELFF. The CDR3 DNA reads TGTGCCATCCGTGGAGCGGGGGCCGGGGAGCTGTTTTTT.

This clonotype has just a few counts. V is TRBV19 and J is TRBJ1-5; D not resolved. This CDR3 contains 13 residues. Germline V gene lookup returns CDR1 LNHDA and CDR2 SQIVND (reference sequence). Trimming cost V 2 bases and J 1 base, with 3 bases left between them. In DNA form, the CDR3 reads TGTGCCAGTAGTATATGGAGCAATCAGCCCCAGCATTTT. It yields the protein CASSIWSNQPQHF.

As for this clonotype: A much larger clone lies one base from this, so it may be a read error. V usage is TRBV7-3 and J usage is TRBJ2-1; D is unresolved. This CDR3 comprises 14 residues. Germline V gene lookup returns CDR1 SGHTA and CDR2 FQGTGA. The V gene lost 4 bases and the J gene lost 6 bases, with 13 bases spanning the gap. DNA for the CDR3: TGTGCCAGCAGCTCCGAGGTTTCGATCAATGAGCAGTTCTTC. It encodes CASSSEVSINEQFF.

This clonotype has at least ten counts. CDR3: CASSLARETQYF. The CDR3 DNA is TGTGCCAGCAGCTTAGCCCGGGAGACCCAGTACTTC. The chain recombines TRBV11-2 with TRBJ2-5; D remains unclear. CDR1 and CDR2 (germline): SGHAT, FQNNGV. This CDR3 region has 12 residues. V lost 1 base and J lost 5, with 5 bases in between.

This clonotype was seen repeatedly, ten times or more. The chain employs TRBV20-1 and TRBJ1-3; D gene unclear. V dropped 0 bases and J dropped 3 bases, with 9 bases sitting between them. The CDR3 contains 14 residues. Germline V gives CDR1 DFQATT, CDR2 SNEGSKA (reference sequence). The CDR3 sequence is CSARELGNGNTIYF. Written as DNA, the CDR3 is TGCAGTGCTAGAGAATTAGGGAATGGAAACACCATATATTTT.

This clonotype was counted ten times or more. V is TRBV3-1 and J is TRBJ2-3; 7 nucleotides agree with TRBD1. J lost 3 bases, V lost 0 bases, and 12 bases had no gene match. This CDR3 spans 18 amino acids. The germline V gene has CDR1 LGHDT and CDR2 YNNKEL (reference sequence). The CDR3 nucleotides are TGTGCCAGCAGCCAAGATTCTTCGACAGGGAAGAGGACAGATACGCAGTATTTT. This codes for CASSQDSSTGKRTDTQYF.

This clonotype has ten or more counts. This chain uses TRBV11-2 with TRBJ2-3; D unclear. This CDR3 is 14 amino acids long. Germline CDR1 is SGHAT and CDR2 is FQNNGV. Deletions cut 6 bases from V and 0 bases from J, with 10 bases between. CDR3 nucleotides: TGTGCCAGCAGACGGGTTCTTAGCACAGATACGCAGTATTTT. It is translated as CASRRVLSTDTQYF.

The rearrangement joins TRBV4-1 to TRBJ1-4; D is ambiguous. The ends were cut back, 4 bases at V and 7 bases at J, with 16 bases in the middle. The germline V gene has CDR1 MGHRA and CDR2 YSYEKL. The CDR3 sequence is 15 residues long. CDR3 loop: CASSPAGTGGEKLFF. The CDR3 nucleotides are TGCGCCAGCAGCCCTGCCGGAACGGGTGGTGAAAAACTGTTTTTT.

This clonotype was observed at least ten times. This rearrangement joins TRBV11-3 to TRBJ2-2; no definite D call. CDR1 is SGHNT and CDR2 is YENEEA in the germline V gene. V was trimmed by 4 bases and J by 7 bases, leaving 10 bases between them. The CDR3 has 13 amino acids. CDR3 DNA: TGTGCCAGCAGCTCCCCCTTGGGCGGGGAGCTGTTTTTT. Protein sequence: CASSSPLGGELFF. The whole variable domain, remainder taken from reference TRBV11-3 and TRBJ2-2, is EAGVVQSPRYKIIEKKQPVAFWCNPISGHNTLYWYLQNLGQGPELLIRYENEEAVDDSQLPKDRFSAERLKGVDSTLKIQPAELGDSAVYLCASSSPLGGELFFGEGSRLTVL.

This clonotype came up a few times. The chain employs TRBV5-1 and TRBJ2-1; 8 nucleotides line up with TRBD2. V gave up 8 bases and J gave up 4 bases; unmatched junction bases: 8. This CDR3 has 14 amino acids. Germline CDR1 reads SGHRS; CDR2 reads YFSETQ. The CDR3 sequence is CASSLAGVYNEQFF. In nucleotides, the CDR3 is TGCGCCAGTAGCCTAGCGGGCGTGTACAATGAGCAGTTCTTC.

At least ten counts were recorded for this clonotype. The CDR3 here is CASSLAGLAEADTQYF. In nucleotides, the CDR3 is TGTGCCAGCAGCTTAGCGGGACTAGCGGAAGCAGATACGCAGTATTTT. The rearrangement links TRBV11-2 to TRBJ2-3, with 11 bases fitting TRBD2. Germline V gene data show CDR1 as SGHAT and CDR2 as FQNNGV. The length of the CDR3 is 16 residues. V lost 1 base and J lost 4; bases outside the gene matches: 4.

This clonotype appeared many times. The chain links TRBV19 to TRBJ1-1; the match to TRBD1 covers 7 bases. This CDR3 contains 14 residues. Trimming removed 5 bases from V and 4 bases from J; junction bases left unmatched: 7. In germline, CDR1 is LNHDA, CDR2 SQIVND (reference sequence). The CDR3 nucleotides are TGTGCCAGTAGTCACAGGGGAGGAGGCACTGAAGCTTTCTTT. Translated, it gives CASSHRGGGTEAFF. Full variable domain (remainder filled in from reference TRBV19 and TRBJ1-1): DGGITQSPKYLFRKEGQNVTLSCEQNLNHDAMYWYRQDPGQGLRLIYYSQIVNDFQKGDIAEGYSVSREKKESFPLTVTSAQKNPTAFYLCASSHRGGGTEAFFGQGTRLTVV.

This clonotype was found many times. CDR3 DNA sequence: TGCAGTGCTAGAGATTTGGCCCAGGGAAATGAAAAACTGTTTTTT. Residues: CSARDLAQGNEKLFF. This chain links TRBV20-1 with TRBJ1-4; possible D gene TRBD1, 5 bases. This CDR3 is 15 amino acids long. Germline CDR1 is DFQATT and CDR2 is SNEGSKA (reference sequence). V was clipped by 0 bases and J by 5 bases, with 13 bases between them.

This chain joins TRBV30 and TRBJ2-1, with 8 nucleotides matching TRBD1. J lost 15 bases, V lost 4 bases, and 8 bases had no gene match. From germline, CDR1 is GTSNPN and CDR2 SVGIG (reference sequence). The length of the CDR3 is 11 residues. CDR3 DNA: TGTGCCTGGACTGTGGACAGGGTCCCGTTCTTC. Amino acids: CAWTVDRVPFF.

This clonotype was observed at least ten times. This chain joins TRBV7-9 and TRBJ2-5, with a tentative D call TRBD2 (5 bases). V lost 3 bases and J 2 bases, leaving 10 bases between the germline ends. The germline V gene encodes CDR1 SEHNR and CDR2 FQNEAQ (reference sequence). The CDR3 extends over 14 amino acids. The CDR3 protein is CASSFTGVQETQYF. CDR3 bases: TGTGCCAGCAGCTTTACCGGGGTTCAAGAGACCCAGTACTTC.

This clonotype was recorded at least ten times. The chain links TRBV4-1 to TRBJ2-1; D is perhaps TRBD2 (5 bases). V lost 0 bases, J lost 4 bases, and 10 bases lay in between. Germline V lookup: CDR1 MGHRA, CDR2 YSYEKL. This CDR3 is 15 amino acids long. The CDR3 coding sequence is TGCGCCAGCAGCCAAGATCGGACTTTTTACAATGAGCAGTTCTTC. Encoded protein: CASSQDRTFYNEQFF.

In its sample, this clonotype was seen many times. This chain connects TRBV5-1 to TRBJ1-2; 8 positions match TRBD1. V gave up 4 bases and J gave up 8 bases; unmatched junction bases: 10. The CDR3 is made up of 14 amino acids. CDR1 is SGHRS and CDR2 is YFSETQ in the germline V gene. CDR3 coding DNA: TGCGCCAGCAGCAATCTGGACAGGGTAGCAGGCTACACCTTC. It specifies CASSNLDRVAGYTF.

The V gene is TRBV6-1, the J gene TRBJ2-2, with 7 bases lining up with TRBD2. Germline loops: CDR1 MNHNS, CDR2 SASEGT. The CDR3 is 14 residues long. J gave up 6 bases and V 6 bases, and 7 bases lay outside the gene matches. The CDR3 is CASSRLADSGELFF. The DNA for the CDR3 is TGTGCCAGCAGCCGACTAGCCGATTCCGGGGAGCTGTTTTTT.

The chain uses TRBV19 and TRBJ2-2; either TRBD1 or TRBD2 may fit D (6 bases each). Trimming stripped 1 base from V and 5 bases from J, with 11 bases between. The CDR3 has 15 amino acids. CDR1 and CDR2 (germline): LNHDA, SQIVND (reference sequence). CDR3 DNA sequence: TGTGCCAGTAGTATAGGGAGGGGGAATACCGGGGAGCTGTTTTTT. As protein: CASSIGRGNTGELFF.

The rearrangement links TRBV10-2 to TRBJ2-1, with D perhaps matching TRBD1 or TRBD2 (5 bases each). Trimming pared 8 bases from V and 2 bases from J, leaving 13 bases between. This CDR3 is 14 amino acids long. Germline CDR1 WSHSY, CDR2 SAAADI. DNA of the CDR3: TGCGCCAGCGGACCGGGACGGGCCTACAATGAGCAGTTCTTC. Its protein is CASGPGRAYNEQFF.

This clonotype has at least ten counts. This chain connects TRBV12-3 or TRBV12-4 to TRBJ2-7, with 9 bases fitting TRBD2. V was pared by 3 bases and J by 13 bases, with 4 bases of the junction left unmatched. The CDR3 length is 11 residues. The CDR3 loop reads CASSFSGGLYF. The DNA of the CDR3 is TGTGCCAGCAGTTTTAGCGGGGGCCTCTACTTC.

This clonotype occurred many times. The chain is built from TRBV20-1 and TRBJ2-3; TRBD2 matches 8 bases. V trimming: 6 bases; J trimming: 2 bases; junction bases outside the gene matches: 7. Per the germline V gene, CDR1 is DFQATT and CDR2 is SNEGSKA (reference sequence). The CDR3 consists of 14 residues. The CDR3 reads CSARGGPNTDTQYF. The CDR3 nucleotides are TGCAGTGCCCGGGGGGGACCTAACACAGATACGCAGTATTTT.

The sample holds many counts of this clonotype. This chain connects TRBV6-5 to TRBJ2-5; TRBD1 matches 8 bases. CDR1 MNHEY and CDR2 SVGAGI come from the germline V gene. This CDR3 comprises 15 residues. Unmatched junction bases numbered 8, after V lost 5 bases and J lost 3 bases. The CDR3 nucleotides are TGTGCCAGCAGTCTTCCGGGACAGGCGAAAGAGACCCAGTACTTC. Amino acids: CASSLPGQAKETQYF.

There are many counts of this clonotype. The chain recombines TRBV7-3 with TRBJ2-1; TRBD2 matches 15 bases. Trimming at V came to 5 bases and at J to 10 bases, leaving 9 bases not matched to a gene. Germline CDR1 reads SGHTA; CDR2 reads FQGTGA. The CDR3 is 16 residues long. In nucleotides, the CDR3 is TGTGCCAGCAGCGCTGGGGGACTAGCGGGAGGCCAAGAGCAGTTCTTC. This translates into CASSAGGLAGGQEQFF.

The table lists this clonotype with a few counts. This chain joins TRBV4-2 and TRBJ2-2, with 11 bases identical to TRBD2. Germline CDR1 LGHNA, CDR2 YNFKEQ. The CDR3 has 17 residues. Germline trimming cut 3 bases from V and 2 bases from J; bases unmatched to any gene: 5. DNA for the CDR3: TGTGCCAGCAGCCAGGGGGGGACTAGCGGAAACACCGGGGAGCTGTTTTTT. Protein: CASSQGGTSGNTGELFF.

This clonotype was recorded at least ten times. The V gene is TRBV18, the J gene TRBJ2-1, with D uncertain. The V gene's germline CDR1 is KGHSH and CDR2 LQKENI. The CDR3 has 15 amino acids. The V end lost 3 bases, the J end lost 5 bases, and 14 bases lay between the germline ends. CDR3 amino acids: CASSPLEVGDNEQFF. The CDR3 DNA reads TGTGCCAGCTCACCCCTAGAGGTTGGGGACAATGAGCAGTTCTTC.